This T cell receptor (beta chain) was sequenced in a study of glioma-infiltrating T cells listed by TCRdb under 2016. Regarding the study in general: Low-grade gliomas were represented by WHO grade II oligodendrogliomas or astrocytomas, and glioblastomas were represented by WHO grade IV tumors that were sampled at initial rather than recurrent diagnosis. Glioma tissue, non-neoplastic brain tissue and matched peripheral blood mononuclear cells were used as sources from which TCR alpha- and beta-chain repertoires were sequenced. Three low-grade glioma patients, seven to nine primary glioblastoma patients, and three non-glioma patients who contributed non-neoplastic brain tissue made up the paired cohort. For blood libraries, the target was about 4.5- to 10-fold sequencing coverage of some 1 million peripheral T cells. Each tissue-infiltrating repertoire was compared with the same patient's peripheral blood repertoire to measure divergence between tissue and blood T-cell populations. Dexamethasone was administered to glioma patients for six or fewer days before surgery. What the study reported, not specific to this receptor: VJ-independent divergence between tissue and blood was lower than expected in non-neoplastic patients but higher than expected in all gliomas, particularly low-grade gliomas. A signature set of shared blood CDR3 motifs marked patients with low tissue-blood divergence and was depleted in highly divergent patients. Group comparisons were based on small numbers of patients: three non-neoplastic, three low-grade glioma and about eight glioblastoma patients. Only a very small number of CDR3 sequences turned up in both tissue and blood, a result put down to high CDR3 diversity combined with limited sampling.

Concerning this clonotype itself: Which antigen it targets is not known. No base quality values were provided; no much bigger clone lies one nucleotide off.

TCR alpha and beta CDR3 regions were amplified with the iRepertoire nested amplicon-rescue multiplex PCR (arm-PCR) platform from RNA. For one-step reverse transcription and amplification, roughly 90-450 ng of tissue mRNA or PBMC total RNA was used as input. Following bead purification, Illumina adapters were added by a secondary multiplex PCR, and the libraries were gel-purified between 200 and 400 bp. The libraries contained internal 6-nucleotide barcodes that were used for demultiplexing. Libraries were sequenced on an Illumina MiSeq with 2x220 or 2x250 nucleotide paired-end reads. The published analysis was carried out like this. FLASH 1.2.11 was used to merge paired reads, and BWA-MEM then aligned the reads to the GRCh37 human genome before TRA and TRB reads were extracted. An IMGT-derived reference of cassette sequences and CDR3 motifs, with pseudogenes included, was used for V and J assignment. Three-frame translation of reads was performed, and productive CDR3s were defined as those with a C...FGXG motif and no stop codons. Clonotypes were defined as unique combinations of V-J cassette pair and CDR3 amino acid sequence. Filtering of reads was based on Hamming distance, with the threshold set by the sequence error rate of each sample in mapped regions. The raw public data were reprocessed by TCRdb itself: fastp quality trimming at Q25, MiXCR clonotype calling, in-frame beta chains only. Identical CDR3 proteins give one entry, which carries the most common genes and DNA. TCRdb's processing, not the authors' own work, is the source of the V and J calls. Here the sample has about 380,000 distinct CDR3 sequences; roughly 41% occur a single time. Approximately 12% of the sample goes to the ten largest clones.

CDR1 and CDR2, looked up from the germline V gene (reference sequence), are DFQATT and SNEGSKA. From V the trimming removes 2 bases and from J it removes 5 bases, while the gene matches leave 8 bases of the junction unaccounted for. The CDR3 has 17 amino acids, counting the end cysteine and phenylalanine. The read is trimmed to its CDR3 DNA, 51 bases read in frame from base 1. Surgical brain or tumor specimens were cryofrozen in liquid nitrogen immediately after resection, and peripheral blood cells were collected concurrently. The sequenced sample consisted of glioma tissue, nonneoplastic brain tissue, or PBMCs (not recorded which). This TCR was recovered from a human donor with low-grade glioma or glioblastoma, undergoing nonglioma brain surgery, or in good health (not recorded which). The chain links TRBV20-1 with TRBJ2-1, and TRBD2 matches 14 of the central bases. The sequence in DNA is TGCAGTGCTAGACACATCGGGACTAGCGGGAGAGACAATGAGCAGTTCTTC. The encoded protein is CSARHIGTSGRDNEQFF.